This T cell receptor beta chain was recorded in a study of CD8 T cells in Susac syndrome. General study results and limits: That the number of individuals in its TCR sequencing and HLA analysis was relatively small was acknowledged by the study.

RNA totalling about 0.5 to 1 ug underwent reverse transcription with random hexamers. Amplification of TCR beta CDR3 spanned 54 Vbeta and 13 Jbeta via immunoSEQ multiplex PCR. Using its own MiXCR run on the immunoSEQ multiplex PCR reads, TCRdb lists one record per CDR3 protein. The sample lists about 430,000 distinct CDR3 sequences; around 85% were seen once. With regard to this clonotype: The antigen remains undetermined.

Blood CD8+ and CD4+ T cells underwent high-throughput TCR beta sequencing. V lost 4 bases and J 4 bases, leaving 11 bases between the germline ends. CDR1 and CDR2 (germline): SGHDT, YYEEEE. The CDR3 is 13 amino acids. The receptor's source is a human donor with multiple sclerosis. V and J are TRBV5-6 and TRBJ1-1; D perhaps matches TRBD1 (5 bases). Sequencing input: CD8+ T cells from PBMCs. The CDR3 region has the DNA TGTGCCAGCAGCGTTGCGGGGACCACTGAAGCTTTCTTT. Residues: CASSVAGTTEAFF.